The clone carrying this T cell receptor beta chain was found once. This entry comes from a study of blood T cell repertoires in COVID-19. Study in general: There were acute and convalescent COVID-19 samples, and they came from the United States, Italy and Spain. From T cells, B-cell-depleted T cells, or PBMCs came the material, which was cDNA or gDNA.

Patients in Seattle were enrolled during active infection, then followed longitudinally. The CDR3 sequence is 15 residues long. The V end was cut by 5 bases, the J end by 2 bases, with 15 bases between. The V gene's germline CDR1 is SEHNR and CDR2 FQNEAQ (reference sequence). In the source study's methods: Using reference gene primer amplification, nucleated cell counts were estimated. Profiling relied on immunoSEQ multiplex PCR, and the TCRdb table lists in-frame clones only, not all of them. Clonal size and the V and J genes are those of that table, whereas D and trimming came from the DNA. The sample holds 200,000 to 250,000 clones, about 93% seen once.

The receptor was isolated from a man aged 55 to 70 with COVID-19, enrolled during active disease. The chain couples TRBV7-9 to TRBJ1-2, with a weak D call TRBD1 (6 bases). Sequencing was performed on peripheral blood. The CDR3 loop is CASSPRGGRNYGYTF. CDR3 DNA sequence: TGTGCCAGCAGCCCACGGGGGGGCCGAAACTATGGCTACACCTTC. Full variable domain (missing parts from reference TRBV7-9 and TRBJ1-2): DTGVSQNPRHKITKRGQNVTFRCDPISEHNRLYWYRQTLGQGPEFLTYFQNEAQLEKSRLLSDRFSAERPKGSFSTLEIQRTEQGDSAMYLCASSPRGGRNYGYTFGSGTRLTVV.